Following are 14 T cell receptor beta chains from one sample sequenced in a study of blood T cells in healthy people across ages. Sample-barcoded 5' priming and a J-beta primer mix drove a second PCR of about 7 to 12 cycles. MiXCR, applied by TCRdb to the 5' RACE reads, yields one record per CDR3 protein. This sample has about 1.6 million distinct CDR3 sequences, with 30% to 35% found just once. The sequenced sample was blood. The receptors come from a young woman in good health.

The genes are TRBV5-1 and TRBJ2-5; TRBD1 aligns across 10 bases. Germline lookup yields CDR1 SGHRS and CDR2 YFSETQ. Trimming cost V 0 bases and J 4 bases; bases outside gene matches: 6. The CDR3 totals 16 residues. CDR3 DNA sequence: TGCGCCAGCAGCTTGGGACAGGGGGCTATAGGAGAGACCCAGTACTTC. Translation gives CASSLGQGAIGETQYF.

This clonotype was found a few times. As DNA, the CDR3 is TGCGCCAGCAGCCAGTCACCGGGGGGACCAGATTACAATGAGCAGTTCTTC. Translated, it gives CASSQSPGGPDYNEQFF. The genes are TRBV4-1 and TRBJ2-1; 7 bases match TRBD2. The CDR3 loop spans 17 amino acids. The V gene's germline CDR1 is MGHRA and CDR2 YSYEKL. Unmatched junction bases numbered 12, after V lost 3 bases and J lost 4 bases.

The table lists this clonotype with a few counts. The chain is built from TRBV7-2 and TRBJ2-7; D is perhaps TRBD1 (6 bases). Germline V gives CDR1 SGHTA, CDR2 FQGNSA. The CDR3 sequence is 14 residues long. Trimming took 5 bases from V and 3 from J, leaving 14 bases between them. The CDR3 coding sequence is TGTGCCAGCAGCCCTACAGGGAATGTCTACGAGCAGTACTTC. Its protein is CASSPTGNVYEQYF.

This clonotype was counted a few times. The rearrangement links TRBV28 to TRBJ2-7, with TRBD2 matching 9 bases. The CDR3 contains 14 residues. Germline trimming cut 6 bases from V and 0 bases from J; bases unmatched to any gene: 3. Germline-derived CDR1 and CDR2 are MDHEN and SYDVKM. CDR3 residues: CASRSSGTSYEQYF. In nucleotides, the CDR3 is TGTGCCAGCAGGTCTAGCGGGACCTCCTACGAGCAGTACTTC.

V is TRBV5-1 and J is TRBJ1-2; maybe TRBD1 (6 bases). The CDR3 length is 15 residues. Per the germline V gene, CDR1 is SGHRS and CDR2 is YFSETQ. Trimming removed 5 bases at V and 4 bases at J, with 18 bases between. CDR3 region: CASSPDLWGPYGYTF. CDR3 nucleotide sequence: TGCGCCAGCAGTCCGGATTTATGGGGGCCCTATGGCTACACCTTC.

This clonotype was observed a single time. An end of the junction differs from the germline gene, which may be a read error. The CDR3 protein is CASSQMAAKNTQYF. The CDR3 nucleotides read TGTGCCAGCAGCCAAATGGCAGCCAAAAACACTCAGTACTTC. This chain links TRBV12-3 or TRBV12-4 with TRBJ2-4; D is undetermined. CDR3 length: 14 residues.

This clonotype was observed a few times. J is TRBJ1-2 and V is TRBV4-1; D unclear. V shed 0 bases and J shed 3 bases, with 14 bases lying between them. CDR1 and CDR2 (germline): MGHRA, YSYEKL. The CDR3 has 16 residues. The CDR3 region has the DNA TGCGCCAGCAGCCAAGAGGCCCGGAATTCGGACTATGGCTACACCTTC. Its translation is CASSQEARNSDYGYTF.

The CDR3 is CASSSRTGFETQYF. CDR3 nucleotides: TGTGCCAGCAGTTCCCGGACAGGGTTTGAGACCCAGTACTTC. The chain uses TRBV6-5 and TRBJ2-7; 8 positions match TRBD1. The DNA matches TRBJ2-5 better at its end, which makes the J call doubtful. Germline CDR1 MNHEY, CDR2 SVGAGI. The length of the CDR3 is 14 residues.

The chain recombines TRBV25-1 with TRBJ2-3, with D perhaps TRBD1 (5 bases). Germline lookup yields CDR1 MGHDK and CDR2 SYGVNS. V was clipped by 2 bases and J by 9 bases, with 9 bases between them. The CDR3 covers 12 residues. CDR3 in DNA: TGTGCCAGCAGTGAAGGGGCTTTGACGCAGTATTTT. The encoded protein is CASSEGALTQYF.

This chain links TRBV3-1 with TRBJ1-2; D possibly corresponds to TRBD1 (5 bases). The CDR3 runs 16 residues. Looked up from germline, CDR1 is LGHDT and CDR2 is YNNKEL (reference sequence). The V end was cut by 3 bases, the J end by 7 bases, with 21 bases between. The CDR3 coding sequence is TGTGCCAGCAGCCAGCCGGGGGTAGAAACAAGCTCTGGCTACACCTTC. Its protein product is CASSQPGVETSSGYTF.

As to this clonotype: This sequence may be a read error, since a much larger clone differs from it by one base. The chain couples TRBV10-3 to TRBJ2-7, with 9 bases fitting TRBD1. Germline-derived CDR1 and CDR2 are ENHRY and SYGVKD. This CDR3 contains 16 residues. The CDR3 spells CAISERSDRGSYGQYF. The DNA for the CDR3 is TGTGCCATCAGTGAGAGATCGGACAGGGGATCCTACGGGCAGTACTTC.

The V call is TRBV30, the J call TRBJ2-7, with D uncertain. The CDR3 runs 16 residues. Germline V CDR1 and CDR2: GTSNPN, SVGIG (reference sequence). V lost 2 bases, J lost 0 bases, and 17 bases lay in between. DNA for the CDR3: TGTGCCTGGAGTAGCGTGATTCTACAAGTCTCCTACGAGCAGTACTTC. Translated: CAWSSVILQVSYEQYF.

The V and J genes are TRBV7-9 and TRBJ2-1; perhaps TRBD1 as D (5 bases). This CDR3 comprises 12 residues. Germline V CDR1 and CDR2: SEHNR, FQNEAQ (reference sequence). V lost 2 bases and J lost 9, with 8 bases in between. The CDR3 loop is CASSLPTGEQFF. In DNA, the CDR3 is TGTGCCAGCAGCTTACCCACAGGTGAGCAGTTCTTC.

There are a few counts of this clonotype. V and J are TRBV12-5 and TRBJ2-1; no clear D gene. The CDR3 loop spans 12 amino acids. The germline CDR1 and CDR2 sequences are LGHNT and FRNRAP. Trimming removed 1 base at V and 7 bases at J, with 5 bases between. In DNA form, the CDR3 reads TGTGCTAGTGGTTTGGGCAGTAATGAGCAGTTCTTC. It specifies CASGLGSNEQFF. The full variable domain, rest sourced from reference TRBV12-5 and TRBJ2-1, is DARVTQTPRHKVTEMGQEVTMRCQPILGHNTVFWYRQTMMQGLELLAYFRNRAPLDDSGMPKDRFSAEMPDATLATLKIQPSEPRDSAVYFCASGLGSNEQFFGPGTRLTVL.